Detailed here is one T cell receptor (beta chain). Study processing details: Estimation of nucleated cell counts was performed using reference gene primer amplification. TCRdb keeps only in-frame clones here, not all; method: immunoSEQ multiplex PCR. V and J calls and clone size are copied from that table; D and trimming were computed from the DNA. The table shows 35,000 to 45,000 clones, with 87% occurring only once. This sample is part of a study of blood T cell repertoires in COVID-19. Study as a whole: From the United States, Italy and Spain came samples of acute and convalescent COVID-19. PBMCs, B-cell-depleted T cells, or T cells were the source of the cDNA or gDNA that made up the material.

The CDR3 consists of 15 residues. Per the germline V gene, CDR1 is SGHAT and CDR2 is FQNNGV. Trimming at V came to 0 bases and at J to 4 bases, leaving 6 bases not matched to a gene. Sequenced sample: peripheral blood. V gene TRBV11-2 combines with J gene TRBJ2-7; 7 nucleotides match TRBD2. The source of this sequence is a man aged 60 to 75 with acute or convalescent COVID-19. CDR3 sequence (DNA): TGTGCCAGCAGCTTAGATCAACTAGCGCATTACGAGCAGTACTTC. Protein: CASSLDQLAHYEQYF.